Below, 10 T cell receptor beta chains from the same sample are listed, as sequenced in a study of blood T cell repertoires in COVID-19. Assay: immunoSEQ multiplex PCR; the TCRdb copy retains only in-frame clones and omits some. The sample lists 200,000 or so clones, approximately 83% occurring once. The sequenced sample was peripheral blood. These receptors came from a man between 60 and 70 years old with acute or convalescent COVID-19.

This clone appeared once. The chain couples TRBV3-1 (or the pseudogene TRBV3-2) to TRBJ1-1; D possibly corresponds to TRBD1 (5 bases). This CDR3 spans 14 amino acids. The V end was cut by 1 base, the J end by 6 bases, with 12 bases between. CDR1 is LGHDT and CDR2 is YNNKEL in the germline V gene (reference sequence). CDR3 region: CASSQVGRAAEAFF. As DNA, the CDR3 is TGTGCCAGCAGCCAAGTAGGCAGGGCGGCTGAAGCTTTCTTT.

The V and J genes are TRBV7-9 and TRBJ1-2; TRBD1 matches 7 bases. From germline, CDR1 is SEHNR and CDR2 FQNEAQ (reference sequence). The CDR3 runs 15 residues. V shed 5 bases, J shed 0 bases, and the junction held 6 bases outside the gene matches. CDR3 sequence (DNA): TGTGCCAGCAGCGCATGGGACAGAGCTAACTATGGCTACACCTTC. Residues: CASSAWDRANYGYTF.

This chain joins TRBV28 and TRBJ2-2, with D possibly being TRBD1 (5 bases). CDR1 is MDHEN, CDR2 SYDVKM, per germline. Trimming took off 3 bases at V and 3 bases at J, with 11 bases between the two ends. There are 15 residues in the CDR3. This CDR3 reads CASSLRQGHTGELFF. The CDR3 DNA is TGTGCCAGCAGTTTGCGGCAGGGCCACACCGGGGAGCTGTTTTTT.

The chain joins TRBV2 to TRBJ2-7, with 7 nucleotides matching TRBD1. This CDR3 region has 13 residues. Germline V gene lookup returns CDR1 SNHLY and CDR2 FYNNEI. J lost 2 bases, V lost 4 bases, and 2 bases had no gene match. This chain's CDR3 is CASSGDRAYEQYF. The DNA for the CDR3 is TGTGCCAGCAGTGGGGACAGAGCCTACGAGCAGTACTTC. Variable domain in full (rest from reference TRBV2 and TRBJ2-7): EPEVTQTPSHQVTQMGQEVILRCVPISNHLYFYWYRQILGQKVEFLVSFYNNEISEKSEIFDDQFSVERPDGSNFTLKIRSTKLEDSAMYFCASSGDRAYEQYFGPGTRLTVT.

V and J are TRBV7-2 and TRBJ2-2; D is perhaps TRBD1 (6 bases). Germline-derived CDR1 and CDR2 are SGHTA and FQGNSA. V dropped 5 bases and J dropped 1 base, with 11 bases sitting between them. The CDR3 has 15 amino acids. The chain's CDR3 is CASSPNRVNTGELFF. Here the CDR3 DNA reads TGTGCCAGCAGCCCAAACAGGGTGAACACCGGGGAGCTGTTTTTT.

The chain combines TRBV6-2 or TRBV6-3 with TRBJ2-4; the D gene is possibly TRBD1 (7 bases). CDR1 is MNHEY, CDR2 SVGEGT, per germline. Between the trimmed V and J ends, which lost 5 bases and 2 bases, there was a span of 16 bases. This CDR3 is built from 16 residues. CDR3 sequence (DNA): TGTGCCAGCAGTGCTACAGGGGCGGGAACCAAAAACATTCAGTACTTC. As protein: CASSATGAGTKNIQYF.

In its sample, this clone was seen a few times. The chain employs TRBV7-2 and TRBJ1-1; D possibly corresponds to TRBD1 (6 bases). V was pared by 5 bases and J by 4 bases, with 14 bases between. This CDR3 comprises 14 residues. Germline V gene lookup returns CDR1 SGHTA and CDR2 FQGNSA. CDR3 sequence: CASSLTQGFTEAFF. The CDR3 DNA reads TGTGCCAGCAGCCTTACACAGGGTTTCACTGAAGCTTTCTTT. Supplemented by reference TRBV7-2 and TRBJ1-1, the full variable domain reads GAGVSQSPSNKVTEKGKDVELRCDPISGHTALYWYRQSLGQGLEFLIYFQGNSAPDKSGLPSDRFSAERTGGSVSTLTIQRTQQEDSAVYLCASSLTQGFTEAFFGQGTRLTVV.

The chain couples TRBV6-5 to TRBJ1-5; 7 bases agree with TRBD1. This CDR3 has 15 amino acids. The V gene's germline CDR1 is MNHEY and CDR2 SVGAGI. The V segment lost 6 bases and the J segment 1 base; nucleotides outside the gene matches: 6. As DNA, the CDR3 is TGTGCCAGCAGCTCGGACAGGTTGAGCAATCAGCCCCAGCATTTT. Protein product: CASSSDRLSNQPQHF.

The V and J genes are TRBV7-2 and TRBJ2-1; TRBD2 matches 14 bases. This CDR3 comprises 16 residues. The V gene's germline CDR1 is SGHTA and CDR2 FQGNSA. With V trimmed by 0 bases and J by 9 bases, 4 bases remained unmatched. In DNA, the CDR3 is TGTGCCAGCAGCTTAGCGGGACTAGCGGGAGTAGGTGAGCAGTTCTTC. This gives the protein CASSLAGLAGVGEQFF.

This clone has a single count. The rearrangement joins TRBV4-1 to TRBJ2-2, with 9 positions matching TRBD1. Trimming cost V 4 bases and J 6 bases; bases outside gene matches: 9. CDR1 MGHRA and CDR2 YSYEKL come from the germline V gene. This CDR3 has 16 residues. CDR3 sequence (DNA): TGCGCCAGCAGCCGTCCCGGGACAGGGATGCCCGGGGAGCTGTTTTTT. It codes for CASSRPGTGMPGELFF.